Following are 7 T cell receptor beta chains from one sample sequenced in a study of technical replicates of blood from a handful of donors. TCRdb's table, derived via immunoSEQ multiplex PCR, lists solely in-frame clones and lacks some. The profile shows some 13,000 clones, roughly 94% of them singletons. Material for sequencing was PBMCs. The receptors derive from a human donor in good health.

The chain joins TRBV5-4 to TRBJ1-2; no clear D gene. Germline CDR1 reads SGHNT; CDR2 reads YYREEE (reference sequence). This CDR3 contains 15 residues. V lost 4 bases, J lost 3 bases, and 16 bases lay in between. The CDR3, as DNA: TGTGCCAGCAGCCCTGGCGGGAGGCCGGACTATGGCTACACCTTC. Amino acid sequence: CASSPGGRPDYGYTF.

This chain joins TRBV5-1 and TRBJ2-2, with D maybe TRBD2 (5 bases). Germline assignment: CDR1 SGHRS and CDR2 YFSETQ. CDR3 length: 14 residues. Trimming removed 4 bases at V and 9 bases at J, with 16 bases between. The CDR3 is CASSQDSVGRELFF. For the CDR3, the DNA is TGCGCCAGCAGCCAGGACTCAGTAGGGAGGGAGCTGTTTTTT.

The chain couples TRBV6-1 to TRBJ2-5; TRBD1 aligns across 9 bases. Per germline, CDR1 MNHNS and CDR2 SASEGT. The junction had 10 bases not matched to a gene; V was cut back by 6 bases and J by 5 bases. The CDR3 runs 15 residues. In DNA form, the CDR3 reads TGTGCCAGCAGCGACTACACAGGGGGCTCCGAGACCCAGTACTTC. This translates into CASSDYTGGSETQYF.

The chain joins TRBV11-3 to TRBJ2-1; a weak D match, TRBD2 (6 bases). The CDR3 is 14 amino acids. The germline V gene has CDR1 SGHNT and CDR2 YENEEA. The V end lost 5 bases, the J end lost 8 bases, and 16 bases lay between the germline ends. Here the CDR3 reads CASSLSGGGDEQFF. CDR3 sequence (DNA): TGTGCCAGCAGCCTTAGCGGTGGTGGAGATGAGCAGTTCTTC. The whole variable domain, remainder taken from reference TRBV11-3 and TRBJ2-1, is EAGVVQSPRYKIIEKKQPVAFWCNPISGHNTLYWYLQNLGQGPELLIRYENEEAVDDSQLPKDRFSAERLKGVDSTLKIQPAELGDSAVYLCASSLSGGGDEQFFGPGTRLTVL.

This clone was counted a few times. The chain couples TRBV7-6 to TRBJ1-4, with a possible D match to TRBD1 (6 bases). Germline assignment: CDR1 SGHVS and CDR2 FNYEAQ. Between the trimmed V and J ends, which lost 1 base and 6 bases, there was a span of 12 bases. The CDR3 is 15 residues long. CDR3 DNA: TGTGCCAGCAGCTTAGAAGTGGGGGCCGATGAAAAACTGTTTTTT. Protein: CASSLEVGADEKLFF.

The rearrangement uses TRBV10-3 and TRBJ2-5; 9 positions agree with TRBD2. Germline V gives CDR1 ENHRY, CDR2 SYGVKD. The CDR3 extends over 14 amino acids. The V and J ends lost 8 bases and 5 bases, in that order; junction bases with no gene match: 9. The CDR3 here is CAIRGAGGGETQYF. In DNA form, the CDR3 reads TGTGCCATCCGCGGGGCGGGAGGGGGCGAGACCCAGTACTTC.

The chain has TRBV6-5 and TRBJ2-7; D gene uncertain. Germline V lookup: CDR1 MNHEY, CDR2 SVGAGI. The CDR3 extends over 16 amino acids. Trimming removed 0 bases at V and 3 bases at J, with 15 bases between. CDR3 loop: CASSYSSFPGHYEQYF. The CDR3 DNA reads as TGTGCCAGCAGTTACTCGTCTTTTCCAGGCCACTACGAGCAGTACTTC.